This T cell receptor (beta chain) stems from a study of T cell repertoires in cytomegalovirus infection. Study details: CMV epitopes used comprised recently identified HLA-C-restricted ones and well-studied HLA-B-restricted ones. A matching HLA type, together with CMV infection, was signaled by public TCR beta signatures. General study points: HLA-C-restricted CMV-specific TCR beta clonotypes prevailed in the ex vivo response.

MiXCR, applied by TCRdb to the reads, yields one record per CDR3 protein. Of roughly 200,000 distinct CDR3 sequences listed, less than 50% are singletons. With respect to this clonotype: Its antigen is not known.

The CDR3 consists of 14 residues. Germline CDR1 is SGHTA and CDR2 is FQGNSA. V lost 5 bases and J lost 8, with 15 bases in between. The TCR was taken from a human donor in good health (CMV status not recorded). Some clones in this sample may be carry-over from other donors' samples. The rearrangement joins TRBV7-2 to TRBJ2-2; a weak D match, TRBD2 (6 bases). The sample in question was CD8+ T cells from cultured PBMCs, obtained from culture after CMV antigen stimulation. The CDR3 loop is CASSPLAPAGELFF. The CDR3 bases are TGTGCCAGCAGCCCACTAGCCCCGGCAGGGGAGCTGTTTTTT.